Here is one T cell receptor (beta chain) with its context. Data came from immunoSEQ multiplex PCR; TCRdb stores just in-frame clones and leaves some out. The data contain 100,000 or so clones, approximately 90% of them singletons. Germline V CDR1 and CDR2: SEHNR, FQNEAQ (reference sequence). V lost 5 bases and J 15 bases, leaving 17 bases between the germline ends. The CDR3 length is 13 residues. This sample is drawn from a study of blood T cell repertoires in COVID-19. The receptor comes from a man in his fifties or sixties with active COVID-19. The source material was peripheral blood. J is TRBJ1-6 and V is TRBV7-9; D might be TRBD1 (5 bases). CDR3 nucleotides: TGTGCCAGCAGCCCCGCTGGGGCCCCAGACCTCCACTTT. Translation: CASSPAGAPDLHF.